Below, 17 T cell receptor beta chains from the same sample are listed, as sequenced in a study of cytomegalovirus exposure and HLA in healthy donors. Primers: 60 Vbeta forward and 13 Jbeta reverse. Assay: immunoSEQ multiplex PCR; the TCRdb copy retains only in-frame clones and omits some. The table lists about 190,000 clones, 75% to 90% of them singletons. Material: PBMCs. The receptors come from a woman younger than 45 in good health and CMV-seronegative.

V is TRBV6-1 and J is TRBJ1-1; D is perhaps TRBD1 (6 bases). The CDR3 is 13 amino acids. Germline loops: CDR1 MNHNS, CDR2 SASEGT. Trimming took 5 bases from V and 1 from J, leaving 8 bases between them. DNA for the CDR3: TGTGCCAGCAGTTGGACAGAGAACACTGAAGCTTTCTTT. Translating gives CASSWTENTEAFF.

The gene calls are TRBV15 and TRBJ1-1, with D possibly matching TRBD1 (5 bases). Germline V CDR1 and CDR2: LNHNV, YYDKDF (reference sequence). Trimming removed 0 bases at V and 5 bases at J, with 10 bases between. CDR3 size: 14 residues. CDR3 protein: CATSREGGWTEAFF. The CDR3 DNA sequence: TGTGCCACCAGCAGAGAGGGGGGATGGACTGAAGCTTTCTTT.

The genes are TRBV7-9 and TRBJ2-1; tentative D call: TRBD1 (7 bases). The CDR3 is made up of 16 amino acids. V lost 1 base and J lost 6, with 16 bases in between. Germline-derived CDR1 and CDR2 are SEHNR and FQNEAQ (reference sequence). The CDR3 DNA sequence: TGTGCCAGCAGCTTAGAAGGGGGCGGGAACTTCAATGAGCAGTTCTTC. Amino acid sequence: CASSLEGGGNFNEQFF. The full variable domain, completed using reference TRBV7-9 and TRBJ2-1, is DTGVSQNPRHKITKRGQNVTFRCDPISEHNRLYWYRQTLGQGPEFLTYFQNEAQLEKSRLLSDRFSAERPKGSFSTLEIQRTEQGDSAMYLCASSLEGGGNFNEQFFGPGTRLTVL.

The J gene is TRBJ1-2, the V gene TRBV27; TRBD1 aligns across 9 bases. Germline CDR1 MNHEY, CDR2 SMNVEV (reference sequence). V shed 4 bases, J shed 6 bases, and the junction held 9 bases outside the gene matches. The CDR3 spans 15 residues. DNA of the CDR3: TGTGCCAGCAGTTCTCCCGGGACAGGGCCCCATGGCTACACCTTC. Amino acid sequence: CASSSPGTGPHGYTF.

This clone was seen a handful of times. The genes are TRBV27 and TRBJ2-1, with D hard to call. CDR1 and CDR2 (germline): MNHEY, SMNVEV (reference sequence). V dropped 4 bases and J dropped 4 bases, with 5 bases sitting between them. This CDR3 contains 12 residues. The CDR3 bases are TGTGCCAGCAGTTCACAATACAATGAGCAGTTCTTC. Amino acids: CASSSQYNEQFF.

DNA for the CDR3: TGTGCCAGCAGCTTACACCAGGGCTCCTACGAGCAGTACTTC. This gives the protein CASSLHQGSYEQYF. The chain is built from TRBV11-2 and TRBJ2-7; maybe TRBD1 (5 bases). The length of the CDR3 is 14 residues. With 2 bases removed from V and 0 bases from J, the gap between germline ends came to 8 bases. The germline CDR1 and CDR2 sequences are SGHAT and FQNNGV.

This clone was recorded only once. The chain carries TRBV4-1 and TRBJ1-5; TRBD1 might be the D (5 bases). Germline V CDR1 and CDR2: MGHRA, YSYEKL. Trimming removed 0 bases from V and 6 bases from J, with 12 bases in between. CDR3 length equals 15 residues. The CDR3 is CASSQDRGGGQPQHF. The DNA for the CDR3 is TGCGCCAGCAGCCAAGATCGGGGGGGAGGTCAGCCCCAGCATTTT.

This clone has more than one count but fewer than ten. The CDR3 here is CASSFKVSSSGKSNEQFF. Written as DNA, the CDR3 is TGCGCCAGCAGCTTTAAGGTATCATCTAGCGGGAAGTCCAATGAGCAGTTCTTC. The chain is built from TRBV5-1 and TRBJ2-1, with 9 positions matching TRBD2. Germline assignment: CDR1 SGHRS and CDR2 YFSETQ. Trimming at V came to 2 bases and at J to 6 bases, leaving 15 bases not matched to a gene. The CDR3 is 18 amino acids.

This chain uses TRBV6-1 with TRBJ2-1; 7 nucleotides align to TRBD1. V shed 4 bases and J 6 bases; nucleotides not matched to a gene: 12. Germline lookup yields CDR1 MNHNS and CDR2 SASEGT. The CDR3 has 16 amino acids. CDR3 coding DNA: TGTGCCAGCAGTGGGACCGGGACAGCCTTCCCCAATGAGCAGTTCTTC. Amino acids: CASSGTGTAFPNEQFF.

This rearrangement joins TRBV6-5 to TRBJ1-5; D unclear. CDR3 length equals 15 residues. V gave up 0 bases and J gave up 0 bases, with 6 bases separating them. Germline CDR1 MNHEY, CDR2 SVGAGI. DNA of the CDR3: TGTGCCAGCAGTTACTCCCCTTATAGCAATCAGCCCCAGCATTTT. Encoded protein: CASSYSPYSNQPQHF.

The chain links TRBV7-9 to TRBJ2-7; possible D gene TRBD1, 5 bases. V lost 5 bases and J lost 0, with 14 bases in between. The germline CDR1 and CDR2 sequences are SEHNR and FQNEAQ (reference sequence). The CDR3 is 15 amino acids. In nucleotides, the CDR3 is TGTGCCAGCAGCCCAAGGGGTTCCAGCTCCTACGAGCAGTACTTC. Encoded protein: CASSPRGSSSYEQYF.

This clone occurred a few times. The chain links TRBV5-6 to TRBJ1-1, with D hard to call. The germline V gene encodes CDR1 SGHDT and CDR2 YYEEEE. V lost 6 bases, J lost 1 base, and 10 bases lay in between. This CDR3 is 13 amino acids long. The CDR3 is CASTLGGNTEAFF. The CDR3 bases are TGTGCCAGCACCCTTGGAGGGAACACTGAAGCTTTCTTT.

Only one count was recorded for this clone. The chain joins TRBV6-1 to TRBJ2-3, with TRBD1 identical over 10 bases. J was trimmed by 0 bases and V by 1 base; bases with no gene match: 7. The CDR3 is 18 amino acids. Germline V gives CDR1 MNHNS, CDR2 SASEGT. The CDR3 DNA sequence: TGTGCCAGCAGTGAAGGCCCCAAGACAGGGGGCAGCACAGATACGCAGTATTTT. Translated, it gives CASSEGPKTGGSTDTQYF.

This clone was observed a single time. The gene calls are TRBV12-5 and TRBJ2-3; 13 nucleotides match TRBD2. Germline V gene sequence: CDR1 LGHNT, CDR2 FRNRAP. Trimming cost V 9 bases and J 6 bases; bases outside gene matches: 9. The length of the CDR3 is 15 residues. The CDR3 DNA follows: TGTGCTAGCAGCCCGGAGACTAGCGGGGGGGATACGCAGTATTTT. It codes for CASSPETSGGDTQYF.

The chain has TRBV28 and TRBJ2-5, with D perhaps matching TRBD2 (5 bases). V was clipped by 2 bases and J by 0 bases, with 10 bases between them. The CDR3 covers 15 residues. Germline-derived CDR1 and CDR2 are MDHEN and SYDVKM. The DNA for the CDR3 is TGTGCCAGCAGTTTAGGTCTAGCAAACCAAGAGACCCAGTACTTC. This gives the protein CASSLGLANQETQYF.

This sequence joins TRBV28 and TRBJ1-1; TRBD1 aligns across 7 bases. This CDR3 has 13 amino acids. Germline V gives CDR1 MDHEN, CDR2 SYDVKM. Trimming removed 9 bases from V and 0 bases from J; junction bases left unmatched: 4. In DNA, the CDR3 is TGTGCCAGTAACACAGGGGTGAACACTGAAGCTTTCTTT. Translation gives CASNTGVNTEAFF.

CDR3 sequence (DNA): TGCGCCAGCAGCTCAAGTCTGAGCCCCTCTAGCACAGATACGCAGTATTTT. This translates into CASSSSLSPSSTDTQYF. V usage is TRBV5-1 and J usage is TRBJ2-3; D gene unclear. The CDR3 is 17 residues long. CDR1 is SGHRS, CDR2 YFSETQ, per germline. Trimming took off 3 bases at V and 0 bases at J, with 17 bases between the two ends.